This TCR beta chain was captured in a study of blood T cell repertoires in COVID-19 (TCRdb year 2020). Study-wide context: Collaborator samples came from the United States, Italy and Spain and covered acute and convalescent phases of COVID-19. The prospective study material was composed of cDNA or gDNA derived from T cells, B-cell-depleted T cells, or PBMCs. The dataset comprised deeply sampled blood TCRbeta repertoires from subjects exposed to, actively infected with, or recovered from COVID-19. A freely available public database, intended as a resource for researchers studying the immune response to SARS-CoV-2, is where the repertoires were released. The samples were drawn from two sources: the first 160 participants of the ongoing ImmuneRACE study, and 1,254 subjects contributed by 6 global collaborators. A de-identified subject ID, COVID-19 status, age in years and sex were almost always included in the sample metadata. Where available, HLA class I and class II types were obtained from metadata supplied by the sample provider rather than from assay-based typing. Points the paper makes about the study in general: The amount of clinical and demographic metadata varied by source and participant and was provided uncurated.

Participants in the prospective study were aged roughly 18 to 100 years, lived in 24 United States geographic areas, and enrolled through a virtual design. Cohort assignment in the prospective study relied on participant-reported clinical history from a screening survey and a study questionnaire. ImmuneRACE Cohort 3 recovered participants were defined by two consecutive negative NP/OP PCR tests, healthcare professional clearance, or symptom resolution. In the prospective study, mobile phlebotomists collected whole blood, serum and a nasopharyngeal or oropharyngeal swab from each participant. Prospective study participants could optionally give additional blood draws and questionnaires over an approximately two-month period. Before DNA extraction, blood samples from the prospective study were shipped at room temperature or frozen. TCRbeta CDR3 regions were amplified from genomic DNA by means of the immunoSEQ Assay, a bias-controlled multiplex PCR. Regarding the original processing steps: The number of nucleated cells in each sample was estimated by amplification of reference gene primers within the assay. To quantify the absolute abundance of each unique TCRbeta CDR3 rearrangement, sequence reads were collapsed and filtered. For each sample, productive Simpson clonality was calculated by taking the square root of Simpson's diversity index across productive rearrangements. TCRdb's version of the immuneACCESS table is confined to in-frame rearrangements and falls short of the full clone set. An unresolved V gene accounts for under half of the shortfall where checked; the remainder is of unknown origin. V and J calls and clone size come straight from that table; D and trimming were deduced from the DNA. Within this sample are about 350,000 clones, with about 90% of them counted one time only. About 5.2% of the sample is held by the ten biggest clonotypes.

Notes on this clone: Its target antigen remains unknown. There are no base qualities to consult, and no much larger clone falls within one base.

V and J are trimmed by 3 bases and 0 bases, and the gene matches miss 1 base of the junction. The CDR3 goes from the cysteine to the phenylalanine over 14 residues. Here the CDR3 DNA is all that survives: 42 bases in frame from base 1. CDR1 is given as MDHEN and CDR2 as SYDVKM, both from the germline V gene. Material for sequencing was PBMCs or T cells enriched from blood (not recorded which). Recombination joined TRBV28 with TRBJ1-1; 7 bases in the middle match TRBD1. The clonotype originates from a woman aged 25 to 39 who had recovered from COVID-19. The nucleotide sequence is given as TGTGCCAGCAGTTTGCAGGGGGTGAACACTGAAGCTTTCTTT. Its product reads: CASSLQGVNTEAFF.